The T cell receptor (beta chain) described here comes from a study of T cells in women clearing cervical HPV infection. Across the whole study: Women with histologically confirmed HPV16-related CIN3 or worse, 2 with invasive cancer, served as cases. Controls gave blood once infection was undetectable; cases at lesion identification.

Concerning this clone: The CDR3 is cut off 3 residues early in the read; its end comes from the germline J gene.

TCRdb keeps only in-frame clones here, not all; method: immunoSEQ multiplex PCR. The repertoire shows roughly 30,000 clones; the top ten hold about 7.8%. The germline V gene has CDR1 SGHKS and CDR2 YYEKEE (reference sequence). This CDR3 region has 13 residues. The specimen was blood buffy coat. This TCR came from a woman between 18 and 70 years old with a cervical HPV16 infection that either progressed to CIN3+ or cleared (not recorded which). The chain has TRBV5-5 and TRBJ2-4; D is perhaps TRBD2 (5 bases). CDR3 in amino acids: CASSSLSGETQYF. The DNA read from the CDR3 is TGTGCCAGCAGCTCCCTCAGCGGAGAGACT. Based on the CDR3 plus reference TRBV5-5 and TRBJ2-4, the full variable domain is DAGVTQSPTHLIKTRGQQVTLRCSPISGHKSVSWYQQVLGQGPQFIFQYYEKEERGRGNFPDRFSARQFPNYSSELNVNALLLGDSALYLCASSSLSGETQYFGAGTRLSVL.